Listed below are T cell receptor beta chains from one sample, sequenced in a study of blood T cell repertoires in COVID-19. Data came from immunoSEQ multiplex PCR; TCRdb stores just in-frame clones and leaves some out. This table holds around 200,000 clones, 86% found once. The source material was peripheral blood. These TCRs come from a man in his 70s with active or convalescent COVID-19. Each CDR3 is given with its conserved first and last residue. The order of the fields is V gene, J gene, clone size, D gene, CDR3 DNA, CDR3 protein. D genes are given only for firm matches. Rows give clone size only sometimes, using once, few, many, or a class for an expanded clone.

TRBV19,TRBJ1-5,-,TRBD1,TGTGCCAGTAGTAGGGACAGCGCATGGCAGCCCCAGCATTTT,CASSRDSAWQPQHF
TRBV15,TRBJ1-4,-,TRBD1,TGTGCCACCAGCAGAGCTGGGACAGGGTTTGAAAAACTGTTTTTT,CATSRAGTGFEKLFF
TRBV5-1,TRBJ2-7,-,-,TGCGCCAGCAGTTCCCAGTCGGACATTTACGAGCAGTACTTC,CASSSQSDIYEQYF
TRBV9,TRBJ2-7,-,TRBD1,TGTGCCAGCAGCGTAGGGCCGGGACAGGGTTACGAGCAGTACTTC,CASSVGPGQGYEQYF
TRBV27,TRBJ1-6,-,TRBD1,TGTGCCAGCCTTCCGGGACAGTATAATTCACCCCTCCACTTT,CASLPGQYNSPLHF
TRBV7-9,TRBJ2-3,once,-,TGTGCCAGCAGCTTCCCCCTCGGCACAGATACGCAGTATTTT,CASSFPLGTDTQYF
TRBV7-3,TRBJ1-1,few,TRBD1,TGTGCCAGCAGCTTAAGACAGGGAGTAGGAGAAGCTTTCTTT,CASSLRQGVGEAFF
TRBV6-5,TRBJ2-2,-,-,TGTGCCAGCAGGCGGACAGTTGGCACCGGGGAGCTGTTTTTT,CASRRTVGTGELFF
TRBV7-8,TRBJ2-1,-,-,TGTGCCAGCAGCTTGGCTCAGGGTTTTGAGCAGTTCTTC,CASSLAQGFEQFF
TRBV6-5,TRBJ2-7,-,TRBD1,TGTGCCAGCAGTCCCGGGACAGGGGGGTACTACGAGCAGTACTTC,CASSPGTGGYYEQYF
TRBV7-2,TRBJ2-7,-,TRBD1,TGTGCCAGCAGCTTAGTCGTACAGGGGACCTACGAGCAGTACTTC,CASSLVVQGTYEQYF
TRBV28,TRBJ2-1,-,TRBD2,TGTGCCAGCTTTGGGACTAGCGACAATGAGCAGTTCTTC,CASFGTSDNEQFF
TRBV27,TRBJ1-1,-,TRBD1,TGTGCCAGCAGTTTGAGGGACAGGGCGAGTGAAGCTTTCTTT,CASSLRDRASEAFF
TRBV18,TRBJ1-2,-,TRBD1,TGTGCCAGCTCACCAGCTGACAGGGAGTATGGCTACACCTTC,CASSPADREYGYTF
TRBV19,TRBJ2-1,once,TRBD1,TGTGCCAGTAGTAGGGGCTTCCGGGACAGATACAATGAGCAGTTCTTC,CASSRGFRDRYNEQFF
TRBV6-5,TRBJ2-1,-,-,TGTGCCAGCCGACATAGCGGTCGAGAAGGTGAGCAGTTCTTC,CASRHSGREGEQFF
TRBV5-1,TRBJ2-2,-,-,TGCGCCAGCAGCTTGACTACAGGGACCACCGGGGAGCTGTTTTTT,CASSLTTGTTGELFF
TRBV7-9,TRBJ1-6,-,-,TGTGCCAGCAGCTTACCGGGTTATAATTCACCCCTCCACTTT,CASSLPGYNSPLHF
TRBV24-1,TRBJ2-5,-,-,TGTGCCACCAGTGACCGCAGGGATAGGATGGAGACCCAGTACTTC,CATSDRRDRMETQYF
TRBV28,TRBJ1-3,-,TRBD1,TGTGCCAGCAGGCCCCAGGACAGGGGCTCTGGAAACACCATATATTTT,CASRPQDRGSGNTIYF
TRBV5-4,TRBJ2-1,-,TRBD2,TGTGCCAGCAGCTTGACCGGACTAGCGGGACTTTACAATGAGCAGTTCTTC,CASSLTGLAGLYNEQFF
TRBV4-3,TRBJ1-3,-,TRBD1,TGCGCCAGCAGCCAAGGGGGAACAGGGGCTGGAAACACCATATATTTT,CASSQGGTGAGNTIYF
TRBV6-2/TRBV6-3,TRBJ2-6,-,TRBD1,TGTGCCAGCAGTTCGCAGGGGGCGTCTGGGGCCAACGTCCTGACTTTC,CASSSQGASGANVLTF
TRBV29-1,TRBJ2-7,-,-,TGCAGCGTTGAATTAGGGGCGGTGAGCGAGCAGTACTTC,CSVELGAVSEQYF
TRBV5-5,TRBJ1-6,many,-,TGTGCCAGCAGCTCTGTACTAGTTAGCTCCTATAATTCACCCCTCCACTTT,CASSSVLVSSYNSPLHF
TRBV19,TRBJ2-5,-,-,TGTGCCAGTAGTACGTATATGGACAGCCAAGAGACCCAGTACTTC,CASSTYMDSQETQYF
TRBV28,TRBJ2-7,once,TRBD1,TGTGCCAGCAGGAACTCGCAGGGGGCCCTCTACGAGCAGTACTTC,CASRNSQGALYEQYF
TRBV25-1,TRBJ2-7,few,-,TGTGCCAGCAGTGATAGGGGGTACGAGCAGTACTTC,CASSDRGYEQYF
TRBV9,TRBJ1-2,-,-,TGTGCCAGCAGCGTAGATCTTGGGGCAGAGGGCTACACCTTC,CASSVDLGAEGYTF
TRBV7-2,TRBJ1-6,once,-,TGTGCCAGCAGCATGGGTGGGCCCGATAATTCACCCCTCCACTTT,CASSMGGPDNSPLHF
TRBV12-3/TRBV12-4,TRBJ1-1,-,-,TGTGCCAGCAGTTACCAGTGGAACACTGAAGCTTTCTTT,CASSYQWNTEAFF